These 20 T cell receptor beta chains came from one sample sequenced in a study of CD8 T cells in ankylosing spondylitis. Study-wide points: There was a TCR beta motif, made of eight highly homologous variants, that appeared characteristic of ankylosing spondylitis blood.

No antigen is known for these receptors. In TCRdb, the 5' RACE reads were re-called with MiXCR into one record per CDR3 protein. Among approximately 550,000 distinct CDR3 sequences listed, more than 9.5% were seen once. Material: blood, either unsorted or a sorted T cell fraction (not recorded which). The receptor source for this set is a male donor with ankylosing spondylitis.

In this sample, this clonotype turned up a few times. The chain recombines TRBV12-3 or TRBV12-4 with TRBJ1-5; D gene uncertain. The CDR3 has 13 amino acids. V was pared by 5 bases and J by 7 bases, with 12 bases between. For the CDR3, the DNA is TGTGCCAGCAGTCAAAGCGAGGAGCAGCCCCAGCATTTT. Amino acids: CASSQSEEQPQHF.

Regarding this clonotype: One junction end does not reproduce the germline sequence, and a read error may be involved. The DNA of the CDR3 is TGCAGTGCTAGAGATAGGACAGGGGCCGACGATCAGTACTTC. Its translation is CSARDRTGADDQYF. V gene TRBV20-1 combines with J gene TRBJ2-7, with 9 bases fitting TRBD1. The CDR3 extends over 14 amino acids. Germline V lookup: CDR1 DFQATT, CDR2 SNEGSKA (reference sequence).

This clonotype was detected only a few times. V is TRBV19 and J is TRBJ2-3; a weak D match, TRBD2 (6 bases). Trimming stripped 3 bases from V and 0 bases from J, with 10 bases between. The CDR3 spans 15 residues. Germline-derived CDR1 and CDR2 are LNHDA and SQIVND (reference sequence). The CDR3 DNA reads TGTGCCAGTAGTATGAGAGGGACTAGCACAGATACGCAGTATTTT. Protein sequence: CASSMRGTSTDTQYF.

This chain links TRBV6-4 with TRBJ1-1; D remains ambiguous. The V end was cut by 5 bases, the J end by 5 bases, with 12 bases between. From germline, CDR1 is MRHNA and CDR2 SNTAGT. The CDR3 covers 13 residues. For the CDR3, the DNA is TGTGCCAGCAGTACTCGACTGGGAACTGAAGCTTTCTTT. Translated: CASSTRLGTEAFF.

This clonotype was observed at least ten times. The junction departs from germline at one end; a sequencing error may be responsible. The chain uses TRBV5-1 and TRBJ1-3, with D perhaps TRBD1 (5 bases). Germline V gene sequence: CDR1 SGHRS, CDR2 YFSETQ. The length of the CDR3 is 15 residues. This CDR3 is CASSADSNSGNTIYF. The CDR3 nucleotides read TGTGCCAGCTCAGCTGACAGCAACTCTGGAAACACCATATATTTT.

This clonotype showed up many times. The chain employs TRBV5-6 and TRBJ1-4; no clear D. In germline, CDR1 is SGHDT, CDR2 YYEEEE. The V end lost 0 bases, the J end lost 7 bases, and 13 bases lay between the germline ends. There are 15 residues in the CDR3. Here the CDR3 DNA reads TGTGCCAGCAGCTTGGGGGGAGATGGAACTGAAAAACTGTTTTTT. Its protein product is CASSLGGDGTEKLFF. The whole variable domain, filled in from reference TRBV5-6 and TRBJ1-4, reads DAGVTQSPTHLIKTRGQQVTLRCSPKSGHDTVSWYQQALGQGPQFIFQYYEEEERQRGNFPDRFSGHQFPNYSSELNVNALLLGDSALYLCASSLGGDGTEKLFFGSGTQLSVL.

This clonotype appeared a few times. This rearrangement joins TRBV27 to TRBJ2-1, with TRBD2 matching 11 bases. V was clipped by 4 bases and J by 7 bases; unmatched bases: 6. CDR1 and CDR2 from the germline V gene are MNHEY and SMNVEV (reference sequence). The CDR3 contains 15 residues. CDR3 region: CASSSWASGRNEQFF. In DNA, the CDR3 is TGTGCCAGCAGTTCTTGGGCTAGCGGGAGGAATGAGCAGTTCTTC.

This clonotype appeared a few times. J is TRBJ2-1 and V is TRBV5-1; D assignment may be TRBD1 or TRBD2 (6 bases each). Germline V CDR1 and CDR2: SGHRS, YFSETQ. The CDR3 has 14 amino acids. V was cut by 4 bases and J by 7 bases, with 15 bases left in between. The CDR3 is CASSPEGGLNEQFF. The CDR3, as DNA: TGCGCCAGCAGCCCTGAGGGGGGTTTGAATGAGCAGTTCTTC.

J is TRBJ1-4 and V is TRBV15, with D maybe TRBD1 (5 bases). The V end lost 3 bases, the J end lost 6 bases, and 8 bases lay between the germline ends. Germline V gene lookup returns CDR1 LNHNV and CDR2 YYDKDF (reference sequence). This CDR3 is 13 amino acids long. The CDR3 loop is CATSSAGDEKLFF. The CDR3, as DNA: TGTGCCACCAGCAGTGCGGGGGATGAAAAACTGTTTTTT.

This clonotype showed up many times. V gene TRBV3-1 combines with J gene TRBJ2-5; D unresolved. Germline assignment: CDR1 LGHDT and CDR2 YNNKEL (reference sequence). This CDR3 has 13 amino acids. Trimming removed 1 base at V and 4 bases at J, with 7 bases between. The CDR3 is CASSQGVGETQYF. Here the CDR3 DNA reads TGTGCCAGCAGCCAAGGAGTAGGAGAGACCCAGTACTTC.

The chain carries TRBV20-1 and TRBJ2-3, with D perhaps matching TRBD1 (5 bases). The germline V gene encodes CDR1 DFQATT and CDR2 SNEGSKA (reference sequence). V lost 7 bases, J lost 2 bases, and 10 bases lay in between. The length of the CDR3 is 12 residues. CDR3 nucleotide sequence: TGCAGTGGGGGCTCCCCCACAGATACGCAGTATTTT. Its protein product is CSGGSPTDTQYF.

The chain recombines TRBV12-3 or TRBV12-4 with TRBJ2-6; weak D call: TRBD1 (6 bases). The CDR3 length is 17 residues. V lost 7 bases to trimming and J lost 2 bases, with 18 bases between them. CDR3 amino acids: CASTPTGFGPGANVLTF. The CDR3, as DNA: TGTGCCAGCACCCCTACAGGGTTTGGTCCTGGGGCCAACGTCCTGACTTTC.

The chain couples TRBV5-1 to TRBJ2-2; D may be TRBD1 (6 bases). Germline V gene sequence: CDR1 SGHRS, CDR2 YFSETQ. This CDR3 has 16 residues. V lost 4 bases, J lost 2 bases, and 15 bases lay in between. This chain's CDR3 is CASSLQGQSNTGELFF. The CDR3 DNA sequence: TGCGCCAGCAGCCTACAGGGACAATCAAACACCGGGGAGCTGTTTTTT. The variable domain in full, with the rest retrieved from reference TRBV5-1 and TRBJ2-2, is KAGVTQTPRYLIKTRGQQVTLSCSPISGHRSVSWYQQTPGQGLQFLFEYFSETQRNKGNFPGRFSGRQFSNSRSEMNVSTLELGDSALYLCASSLQGQSNTGELFFGEGSRLTVL.

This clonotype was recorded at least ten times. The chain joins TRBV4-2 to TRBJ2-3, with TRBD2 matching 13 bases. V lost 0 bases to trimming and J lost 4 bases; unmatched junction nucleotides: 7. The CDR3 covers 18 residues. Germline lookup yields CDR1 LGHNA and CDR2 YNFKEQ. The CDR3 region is CASSQETRTSGSADTQYF. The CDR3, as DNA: TGTGCCAGCAGCCAAGAGACCCGGACTAGCGGGAGTGCAGATACGCAGTATTTT.

CDR3 amino acids: CAWSSGGEQYF. For the CDR3, the DNA is TGTGCCTGGAGTTCCGGGGGAGAGCAGTACTTC. J is TRBJ2-7 and V is TRBV30, with TRBD2 as a possible D gene (6 bases). This CDR3 comprises 11 residues. Germline values: CDR1 GTSNPN, CDR2 SVGIG (reference sequence). With 2 bases removed from V and 7 bases from J, the gap between germline ends came to 9 bases.

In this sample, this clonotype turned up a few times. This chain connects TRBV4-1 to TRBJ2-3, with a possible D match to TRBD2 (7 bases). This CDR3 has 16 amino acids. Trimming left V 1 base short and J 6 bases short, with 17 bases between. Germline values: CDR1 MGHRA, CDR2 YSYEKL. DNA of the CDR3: TGCGCCAGCAGCCAAGGGGGGGGCCGACTAGCTGATACGCAGTATTTT. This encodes CASSQGGGRLADTQYF.

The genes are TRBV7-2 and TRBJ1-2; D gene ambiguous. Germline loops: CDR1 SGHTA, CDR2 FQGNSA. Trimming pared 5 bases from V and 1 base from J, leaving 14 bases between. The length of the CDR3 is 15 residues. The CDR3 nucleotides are TGTGCCAGCAGCCCCGACGGAACACTTAACTATGGCTACACCTTC. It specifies CASSPDGTLNYGYTF.

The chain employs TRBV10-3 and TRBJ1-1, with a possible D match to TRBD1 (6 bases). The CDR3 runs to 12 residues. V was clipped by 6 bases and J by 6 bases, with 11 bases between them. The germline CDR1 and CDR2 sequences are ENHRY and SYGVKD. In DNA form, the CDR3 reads TGTGCCATCAGCGCGGGGGCGGCTGAAGCTTTCTTT. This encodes CAISAGAAEAFF.

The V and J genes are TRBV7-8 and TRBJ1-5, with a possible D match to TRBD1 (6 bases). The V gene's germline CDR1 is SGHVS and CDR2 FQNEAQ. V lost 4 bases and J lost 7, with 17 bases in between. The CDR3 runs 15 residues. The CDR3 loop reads CASSSLGQGTQPQHF. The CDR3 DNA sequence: TGTGCCAGCAGCTCACTGGGGCAGGGGACCCAGCCCCAGCATTTT.

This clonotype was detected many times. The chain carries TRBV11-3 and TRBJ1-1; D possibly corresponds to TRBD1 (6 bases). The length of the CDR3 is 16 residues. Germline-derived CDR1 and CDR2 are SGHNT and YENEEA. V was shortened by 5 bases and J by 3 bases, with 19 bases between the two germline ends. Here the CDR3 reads CASSLSRGEGDTEAFF. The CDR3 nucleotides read TGTGCCAGCAGCCTTTCGAGGGGGGAGGGGGACACTGAAGCTTTCTTT.